The clone carrying this T cell receptor beta chain was counted a few times. Its antigen is undetermined. The authors produced cDNA by 5'RACE using 10-nucleotide random UMIs. Via MiXCR, TCRdb re-called the 5' RACE reads, giving one row per CDR3 protein. The table records approximately 50,000 distinct CDR3 sequences, about 4.1% of them present only once. The entry originates in a study of neurological immune-mediated disorders. Overall study results and limits: One cluster of related CDR3 sequences contained, by phylogenetic grouping, the repertoires of 18 of 34 multiple sclerosis patients and formed a possible signature. Private repertoires in all groups were suggested by the finding that expanded clones across subjects shared no CDR3 amino acid sequences.

PBMCs numbering 2 million and stored at -80 C yielded the unsorted libraries. The CDR3 length is 15 residues. Germline lookup yields CDR1 SGHAT and CDR2 FQDESV (reference sequence). The V and J ends lost 6 bases and 0 bases, in that order; junction bases with no gene match: 4. The sequence was obtained from a man in his sixties with multiple sclerosis. The sample taken for sequencing was PBMCs. The V and J genes are TRBV11-1 and TRBJ2-7; 11 positions agree with TRBD1. CDR3 in amino acids: CASRRDRGISYEQYF. The DNA for the CDR3 is TGTGCCAGCAGACGGGACAGGGGGATCTCCTACGAGCAGTACTTC.